Sequencing of this T cell receptor beta chain was carried out in a study of shared clonotypes between healthy human individuals. Study results and limitations: On the whole, naive subsets had larger estimated richness than memory subsets had. It was anticipated that sequencing depth would influence how many clonotypes donors shared.

V was clipped by 2 bases and J by 2 bases; unmatched bases: 5. Germline V gene sequence: CDR1 SGHAT, CDR2 FQNNGV. The CDR3 is 15 amino acids. About this clone itself: Its antigen remains unknown.

Data came from immunoSEQ multiplex PCR; TCRdb stores just in-frame clones and leaves some out. In the table there are over a million clones, around 97% of which are singletons. The study separated CD4+ cells into CD45RA+ naive and CD45RA-negative memory subsets. The specimen was naive CD4+ T cells sorted from blood. Subset of the sample: CD45RA+ positively selected. The TCR was taken from a man aged 30 to 39 in good health. This sequence joins TRBV11-2 and TRBJ2-7, with 8 bases aligning to TRBD1. The CDR3 DNA is TGTGCCAGCAGCTTACTTCGGGACAGGCCCTACGAGCAGTACTTC. Encoded protein: CASSLLRDRPYEQYF.